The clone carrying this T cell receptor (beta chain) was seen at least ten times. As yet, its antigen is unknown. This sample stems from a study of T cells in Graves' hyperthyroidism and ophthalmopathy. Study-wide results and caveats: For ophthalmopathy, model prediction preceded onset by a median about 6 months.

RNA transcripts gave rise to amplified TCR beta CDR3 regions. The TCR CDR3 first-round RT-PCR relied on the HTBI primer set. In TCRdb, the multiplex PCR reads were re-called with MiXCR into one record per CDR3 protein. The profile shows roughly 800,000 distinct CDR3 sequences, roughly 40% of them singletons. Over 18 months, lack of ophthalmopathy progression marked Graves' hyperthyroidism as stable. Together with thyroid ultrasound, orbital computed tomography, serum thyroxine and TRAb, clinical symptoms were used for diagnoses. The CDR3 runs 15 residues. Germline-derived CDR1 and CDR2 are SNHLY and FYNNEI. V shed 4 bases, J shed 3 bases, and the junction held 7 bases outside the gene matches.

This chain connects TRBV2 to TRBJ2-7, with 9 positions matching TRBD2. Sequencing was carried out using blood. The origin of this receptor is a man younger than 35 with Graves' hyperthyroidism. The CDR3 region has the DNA TGTGCCAGCAGTGTGTCGACTAGCGGACTCTACGAGCAGTACTTC. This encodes CASSVSTSGLYEQYF.